This T cell receptor (beta chain) was obtained from a study of circulating and synovial CD4+ cells in juvenile arthritis. Study findings and constraints: T cell genome counts differed by at least an order of magnitude between CPL and CD4 samples. Diversity here was lower than in bulk blood CD4 cells.

This table comes from immunoSEQ multiplex PCR, and its TCRdb copy is limited to in-frame clones, with some not included. The data contain about 33,000 clones, nearly 95% of them seen just once; the ten biggest clones take up around 0.17%. Concerning this clone: Its specificity is not known.

This receptor was obtained from a human donor with juvenile idiopathic arthritis. The sequenced material came from CD4+ T cells from blood.

The CDR3 DNA follows: TGCGCCAGCAGCTCCTTAGGACAGGGGGCCTTCTTAGGATTCACAGATACGCAGTATTTT. This translates into CASSSLGQGAFLGFTDTQYF. The chain uses TRBV5-1 and TRBJ2-3; 11 bases align to TRBD1. J lost 2 bases, V lost 3 bases, and 17 bases had no gene match. Germline V gene data show CDR1 as SGHRS and CDR2 as YFSETQ. The CDR3 runs 20 residues. The variable domain in full, with the rest retrieved from reference TRBV5-1 and TRBJ2-3, is KAGVTQTPRYLIKTRGQQVTLSCSPISGHRSVSWYQQTPGQGLQFLFEYFSETQRNKGNFPGRFSGRQFSNSRSEMNVSTLELGDSALYLCASSSLGQGAFLGFTDTQYFGPGTRLTVL.